This T cell receptor beta chain comes out of a study of cytomegalovirus exposure and HLA in healthy donors. Study-wide background: Out of about 190 million T cells, an earlier analysis found over 100 million unique TCR beta sequences in total. Some 85 million unique TCRs, all from HLA-typed donors, were included in an early release of the data.

The PCR employed 60 Vbeta primers together with 13 Jbeta primers. The protocol was immunoSEQ multiplex PCR, while the TCRdb copy is restricted to in-frame clones and leaves out a portion. This table has 150,000 to 200,000 clones, approximately 71% appearing once. Notes on this clone: Its antigen is not known.

As for the donors, each was a healthy bone marrow donor. Trimming took 2 bases from V and 3 from J, leaving 14 bases between them. Germline assignment: CDR1 MNHEY and CDR2 SMNVEV (reference sequence). CDR3 length equals 15 residues. Study findings and constraints: Later analysis associated a missense DCLRE1C variant with TCR beta V- and J-gene trimming.

The origin of this receptor is a woman aged 40-49 years in good health and CMV-seropositive. Sequencing input: PBMCs. The chain carries TRBV27 and TRBJ2-7, with a tentative D call TRBD1 (5 bases). The CDR3 reads CASSLKPGHGYEQYF. The CDR3 DNA follows: TGTGCCAGCAGTTTAAAGCCTGGACACGGCTACGAGCAGTACTTC.